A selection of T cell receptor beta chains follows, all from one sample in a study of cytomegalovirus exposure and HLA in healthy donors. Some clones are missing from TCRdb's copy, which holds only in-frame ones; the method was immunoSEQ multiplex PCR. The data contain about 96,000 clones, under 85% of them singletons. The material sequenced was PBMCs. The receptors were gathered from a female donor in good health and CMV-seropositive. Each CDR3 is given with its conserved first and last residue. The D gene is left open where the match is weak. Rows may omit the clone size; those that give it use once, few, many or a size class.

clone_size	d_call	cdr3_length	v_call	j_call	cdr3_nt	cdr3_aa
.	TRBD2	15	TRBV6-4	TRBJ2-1	TGTGCCAGCAGTGACGTAGCGGGAGAAGGCAATGAGCAGTTCTTC	CASSDVAGEGNEQFF
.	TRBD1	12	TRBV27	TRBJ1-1	TGTGCCAGCAGTTTGACAGGGGGCAAAGCTTTCTTT	CASSLTGGKAFF
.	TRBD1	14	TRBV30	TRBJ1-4	TGTGCCTGGAGTGCTGGGACAGTTAATGAAAAACTGTTTTTT	CAWSAGTVNEKLFF
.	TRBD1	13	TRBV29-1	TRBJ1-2	TGCAGCGTTGAAGATACCCAGGGGGGTGGCTACACCTTC	CSVEDTQGGGYTF
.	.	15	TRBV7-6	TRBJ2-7	TGTGCCAGCAGCTTAGTTGGAGCGGCCACCTACGAGCAGTACTTC	CASSLVGAATYEQYF
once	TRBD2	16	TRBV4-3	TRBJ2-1	TGCGCCAGCAGCCAAGAACTGACTAGCGGTAGGAATGAGCAGTTCTTC	CASSQELTSGRNEQFF
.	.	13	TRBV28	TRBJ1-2	TGTGCCAGCCGACCCGAGGGGGACTATGGCTACACCTTC	CASRPEGDYGYTF
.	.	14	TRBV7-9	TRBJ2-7	TGTGCCAGCAGCCTCCCTACGGGGAACCACGAGCAGTACTTC	CASSLPTGNHEQYF
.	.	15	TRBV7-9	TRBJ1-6	TGTGCCAGCAGTTCCGGGGCGGGGGGGGAAGGACCCCTCCACTTT	CASSSGAGGEGPLHF
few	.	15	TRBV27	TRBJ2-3	TGTGCCAGCAGTCCGAGACTAAGTCCACAGAATACGCAGTATTTT	CASSPRLSPQNTQYF
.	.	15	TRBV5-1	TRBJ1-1	TGCGCCAGCAGCCGGGAGGGGCAGGAGAACACTGAAGCTTTCTTT	CASSREGQENTEAFF
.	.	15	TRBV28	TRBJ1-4	TGTGCCAGCAGTCCATGGGGGGGAGGTGCGGAAAAACTGTTTTTT	CASSPWGGGAEKLFF
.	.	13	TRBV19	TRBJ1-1	TGTGCCAGTACCCTGAGGTTGAACACTGAAGCTTTCTTT	CASTLRLNTEAFF
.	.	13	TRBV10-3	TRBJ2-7	TGTGCCATCAGTCCACAGTCTTTGTACGAGCAGTACTTC	CAISPQSLYEQYF
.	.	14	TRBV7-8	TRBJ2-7	TGTGCCAGCAGCTTAGAGGACAGATCCTACGAGCAGTACTTC	CASSLEDRSYEQYF
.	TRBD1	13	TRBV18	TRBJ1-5	TGTGCCAGCTCCGGACAGGGGAGGCAGCCCCAGCATTTT	CASSGQGRQPQHF
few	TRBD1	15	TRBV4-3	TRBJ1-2	TGCGCCAGCAGCCAAGATGACAGGGGAGGAGTTGGCTACACCTTC	CASSQDDRGGVGYTF
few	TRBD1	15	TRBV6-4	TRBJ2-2	TGTGCCAGCAGTGGCGGGACAGGCAACACCGGGGAGCTGTTTTTT	CASSGGTGNTGELFF
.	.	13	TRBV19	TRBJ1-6	TGTGCCAGTAGCGCGACAGTTAATTCACCCCTCCACTTT	CASSATVNSPLHF
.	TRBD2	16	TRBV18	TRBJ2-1	TGTGCCAGCTCACCCTCGGGGGGGTACTCCTACAATGAGCAGTTCTTC	CASSPSGGYSYNEQFF
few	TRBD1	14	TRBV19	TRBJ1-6	TGTGCCAGTAGGGGGACAGGGGTGGCTTCACCCCTCCACTTT	CASRGTGVASPLHF
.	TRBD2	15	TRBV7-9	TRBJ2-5	TGTGCCAGCAGCTTCTCTAGCGGGACCCAAGAGACCCAGTACTTC	CASSFSSGTQETQYF
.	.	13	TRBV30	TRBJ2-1	TGTGCCTGGATTAGTAATTCCTACAATGAGCAGTTCTTC	CAWISNSYNEQFF
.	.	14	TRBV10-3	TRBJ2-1	TGTGCCATCAGTGAGACTCTCCCCCTAAATGAGCAGTTCTTC	CAISETLPLNEQFF
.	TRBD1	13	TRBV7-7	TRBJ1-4	TGTGCTAGCAGCTTAGCCCCGGGACAGGCCCTGTTTTTT	CASSLAPGQALFF
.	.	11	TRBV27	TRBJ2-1	TGTGCTATACACCGCGGGAATGAGCAGTTCTTC	CAIHRGNEQFF
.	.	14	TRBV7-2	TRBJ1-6	TGTGCCAGCAGCCAAAACGAGGAGAATTCACCCCTCCACTTT	CASSQNEENSPLHF
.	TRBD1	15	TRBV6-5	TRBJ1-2	TGTGCCAGCAGAATGACAGGGCACCATTCGTATGGCTACACCTTC	CASRMTGHHSYGYTF
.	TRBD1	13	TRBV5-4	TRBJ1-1	TGTGCCAGCAGCCCGCGACAGGGCTATGAAGCTTTCTTT	CASSPRQGYEAFF
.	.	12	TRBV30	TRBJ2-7	TGTGCCTGGAGTGTACAGGGCTACGAGCAGTACTTC	CAWSVQGYEQYF
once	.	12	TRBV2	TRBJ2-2	TGTGCCAGCCGGGTCGCGGGCGGGGAGCTGTTTTTT	CASRVAGGELFF
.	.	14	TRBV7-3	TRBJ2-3	TGTGCCAGCAGCCCCCTGACAGTGGCAGATACGCAGTATTTT	CASSPLTVADTQYF
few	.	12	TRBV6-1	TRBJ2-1	TGTGCCAGCAGTGGAAACGGCAATGAGCAGTTCTTC	CASSGNGNEQFF
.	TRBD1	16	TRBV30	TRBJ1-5	TGTGCCTGGAGTCCAACCATGACAGGGGTAATTCCGCCCCAGCATTTT	CAWSPTMTGVIPPQHF
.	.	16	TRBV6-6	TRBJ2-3	TGTGCCAGCAGTTACCCGAGGCAAGCTAGCACAGATACGCAGTATTTT	CASSYPRQASTDTQYF
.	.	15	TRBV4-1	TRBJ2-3	TGCGCCAGCAGCCTTTCACGGGGGAACACAGATACGCAGTATTTT	CASSLSRGNTDTQYF
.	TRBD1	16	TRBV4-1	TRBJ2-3	TGCGCCAGCACCTCGAGCGGGACAGGGGATACAGATACGCAGTATTTT	CASTSSGTGDTDTQYF
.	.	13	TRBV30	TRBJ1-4	TGTGCCTGGAGTGTACAAATGGATGAAAAACTGTTTTTT	CAWSVQMDEKLFF
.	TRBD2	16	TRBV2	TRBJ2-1	TGTGCCAGCAGCATAGAAGCTAGCGGGACCTACAATGAGCAGTTCTTC	CASSIEASGTYNEQFF
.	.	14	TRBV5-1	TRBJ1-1	TGCGCCAGCAGCTCCTTCAGGGTGGGCACTGAAGCTTTCTTT	CASSSFRVGTEAFF
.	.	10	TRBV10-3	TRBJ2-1	TGTGCCATCGGCGGGGATGAGCAGTTCTTC	CAIGGDEQFF
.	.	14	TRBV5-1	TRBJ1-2	TGCGCCAGCAGTTCTCAGGGAGGGGACTATGGCTACACCTTC	CASSSQGGDYGYTF
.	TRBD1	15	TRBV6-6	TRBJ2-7	TGTGCCAGCAGTATAACAGGGGACAAAGGGCGCGAGCAGTACTTC	CASSITGDKGREQYF
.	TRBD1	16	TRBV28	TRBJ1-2	TGTGCCAGCAGTTTACTCCCCGGGACAGGGGGGGAAGGCTACACCTTC	CASSLLPGTGGEGYTF
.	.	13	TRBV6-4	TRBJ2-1	TGTGCCAGCAGTTCTTTCTACCACAATGAGCAGTTCTTC	CASSSFYHNEQFF
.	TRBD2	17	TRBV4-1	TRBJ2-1	TGCGCCAGCAGCCAAGAGCTAGCGGACCTGCCCTACAATGAGCAGTTCTTC	CASSQELADLPYNEQFF
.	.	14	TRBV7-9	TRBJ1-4	TGTGCCAGCAGCTTAGAAAGTCGCAGTGAAAAACTGTTTTTT	CASSLESRSEKLFF
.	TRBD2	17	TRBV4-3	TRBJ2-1	TGCGCCAGCAGCCAAGATCCGACTAGCGGGAGTGGTAATGAGCAGTTCTTC	CASSQDPTSGSGNEQFF
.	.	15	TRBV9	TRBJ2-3	TGTGCCAGCAGCGTAGCACAGGCAATTACAGATACGCAGTATTTT	CASSVAQAITDTQYF